A single TCR beta chain is shown here with its context. Method: immunoSEQ multiplex PCR; TCRdb's copy keeps in-frame clones and lacks some. The sample holds 55,000 to 80,000 clones; roughly 95% are singletons and the top ten take around 0.035%. J was trimmed by 7 bases and V by 4 bases; bases with no gene match: 10. Germline assignment: CDR1 SGHAT and CDR2 FQNNGV. This CDR3 has 18 residues. The data originate from a study of shared T cell receptors in the human thymus. The sequenced sample consisted of thymocytes. The genes are TRBV11-2 and TRBJ2-1; TRBD2 matches at 16 bases. The sequence was collected from a human donor. The CDR3, as DNA: TGTGCCAGCAGCTACTCCCGGGGACTAGCGGGGGGGGTTAATGAGCAGTTCTTC. Translation: CASSYSRGLAGGVNEQFF.